The following is a T cell receptor (beta chain) sequence with its context. This entry is derived from a study of blood T cell repertoires in COVID-19. On the study more broadly: Donors in the United States, Italy and Spain gave samples during acute or convalescent COVID-19. PBMCs, B-cell-depleted T cells, or T cells provided the cDNA or gDNA that made up the material.

The CDR3 covers 15 residues. Germline CDR1 is SGHRS and CDR2 is YFSETQ. V was pared by 4 bases and J by 5 bases, with 9 bases of the junction left unmatched. In the source study's methods: The authors estimated nucleated cell counts from reference gene primer amplification. Clones were read by immunoSEQ multiplex PCR, and TCRdb kept only the in-frame ones, dropping some. Clonal size and the V and J genes are those of that table, whereas D and trimming came from the DNA. The repertoire has approximately 68,000 clones, more than 70% of them found once; the top ten carry roughly 2.6%. The specimen was peripheral blood. V is TRBV5-1 and J is TRBJ2-5; TRBD1 matches 9 bases. The TCR comes from a man in his 70s with active or convalescent COVID-19. This chain's CDR3 is CASSQRTGEMETQYF. CDR3 in DNA: TGCGCCAGCAGCCAGAGGACAGGGGAGATGGAGACCCAGTACTTC.